This T cell receptor beta chain was captured in a study of blood T cell repertoires in COVID-19. Overall study context: The United States, Italy and Spain provided the acute and convalescent COVID-19 samples. T cells, B-cell-depleted T cells, or PBMCs supplied cDNA or gDNA.

In the original processing: Amplification of reference gene primers provided the estimated nucleated cell counts. The assay was immunoSEQ multiplex PCR, and TCRdb's table has in-frame clones only and misses some. V, J and clone size are taken as reported in that table, and D and trimming were inferred from the DNA itself. This sample has about 140,000 clones; just over 85% occur once, and the top ten carry around 8.2%. The origin of this receptor is a woman aged 60-75 years with acute or convalescent COVID-19. What was sequenced was peripheral blood.

The CDR3 bases are TGTGCCAGCAGCGGACAGCTCTCTGGAAACACCATATATTTT. Its translation is CASSGQLSGNTIYF. The rearrangement links TRBV6-5 to TRBJ1-3, with D possibly being TRBD1 (6 bases). The CDR3 consists of 14 residues. Germline V gives CDR1 MNHEY, CDR2 SVGAGI. V shed 6 bases and J shed 0 bases, with 9 bases lying between them.